This TCR beta chain came from a study of OX40 agonist ivuxolimab in advanced cancers. As for the study in general: It was ivuxolimab, an agonistic anti-OX40 (CD134) antibody, that patients were treated with. Study conclusions and caveats: There was clonal expansion of CD4+ and CD8+ blood T cells by week 6 at 0.1 to 3.0 mg/kg. The 0.1-3.0 mg/kg partial responders had among the lowest clonal expansion.

Sequencing was performed with immunoSEQ multiplex PCR; in TCRdb, only in-frame clones are kept and a portion is missing. The sample contains roughly 57,000 clones, approximately 84% of which appear only once. Per germline, CDR1 MNHEY and CDR2 SMNVEV (reference sequence). Trimming cost V 5 bases and J 1 base, with 14 bases left between them. The CDR3 is 15 amino acids. A remark on this clone: What it binds is not known.

The chain couples TRBV27 to TRBJ2-5; D might be TRBD1 (5 bases). The TCR comes from an adult with an advanced solid tumor such as melanoma, head and neck, liver or kidney cancer. The source material was CD4+ or CD8+ T cells sorted from blood, sampled in a trial of the OX40 agonist ivuxolimab. The CDR3 loop is CASSRYTDSQETQYF. For the CDR3, the DNA is TGTGCCAGCAGTCGCTACACCGACAGCCAAGAGACCCAGTACTTC.